The T cell receptor beta chain described here comes from a study of T cells in localized non-small cell lung cancer. Study-wide points: Highest T cell clonality was seen in uninvolved adjacent lung, surpassing that measured in tumor. It remains possible that heterogeneity exists, since only one tumor region was sequenced.

This clone has only one observation. Its antigen remains unidentified. The protocol was immunoSEQ multiplex PCR, while the TCRdb copy is restricted to in-frame clones and leaves out a portion. The table includes roughly 35,000 clones, about nine tenths detected once. The V end was cut by 4 bases, the J end by 0 bases, with 11 bases between. Per germline, CDR1 SGHRS and CDR2 YFSETQ. CDR3 size: 14 residues. Specimen: peripheral blood, collected before any cancer treatment. The sequence came from a female donor at least 60 years old with stage I lung adenocarcinoma. The chain uses TRBV5-1 and TRBJ2-7; D is uncertain. CDR3 protein: CASSPLLGSYEQYF. The CDR3 DNA follows: TGCGCCAGCAGCCCACTCCTAGGCTCCTACGAGCAGTACTTC.